The 24 T cell receptor beta chains below come from one sample, sequenced in a study of cytomegalovirus exposure and HLA in healthy donors. 60 Vbeta and 13 Jbeta primers were used in PCR. Method: immunoSEQ multiplex PCR; TCRdb's copy keeps in-frame clones and lacks some. This sample carries over 90,000 clones, with less than 4.5% going to the ten biggest clones. The material sequenced was PBMCs. These receptors originate from a man aged 40-50 years in good health and CMV-seronegative.

The rearrangement links TRBV9 to TRBJ1-1; D call uncertain. Germline V lookup: CDR1 SGDLS, CDR2 YYNGEE. The V end was cut by 4 bases, the J end by 0 bases, with 13 bases between. The CDR3 loop spans 15 amino acids. For the CDR3, the DNA is TGTGCCAGCAGCTCGGACTCCAAGATGAACACTGAAGCTTTCTTT. Protein sequence: CASSSDSKMNTEAFF.

The chain uses TRBV28 and TRBJ2-7, with TRBD2 matching 7 bases. The length of the CDR3 is 14 residues. V lost 4 bases and J lost 1; bases outside the gene matches: 4. The germline V gene encodes CDR1 MDHEN and CDR2 SYDVKM. CDR3 sequence reads: CASSSPGGSYEQYF. The CDR3, as DNA: TGTGCCAGCAGTTCTCCGGGGGGATCCTACGAGCAGTACTTC.

This chain joins TRBV29-1 and TRBJ2-1, with D possibly being TRBD2 (6 bases). Trimming pared 0 bases from V and 8 bases from J, leaving 20 bases between. The CDR3 covers 16 residues. In germline, CDR1 is SQVTM, CDR2 ANQGSEA. Here the CDR3 reads CSVEDWGTVGGDEQFF. DNA of the CDR3: TGCAGCGTTGAAGATTGGGGGACTGTCGGCGGAGATGAGCAGTTCTTC.

This chain connects TRBV2 to TRBJ2-5, with 11 bases matching TRBD2. Germline V gene data show CDR1 as SNHLY and CDR2 as FYNNEI. The CDR3 is made up of 15 amino acids. This chain's CDR3 is CGVAGGPSEQETQYF. The CDR3 DNA reads TGTGGAGTAGCGGGGGGGCCCTCCGAACAAGAGACCCAGTACTTC.

The chain joins TRBV5-8 to TRBJ2-6; maybe TRBD1 (6 bases). CDR1 SGHTS and CDR2 YDEGEE come from the germline V gene. This CDR3 spans 17 amino acids. Trimming removed 2 bases from V and 0 bases from J, with 12 bases in between. The CDR3 is CASSFRGRSSGANVLTF. The CDR3 DNA follows: TGTGCCAGCAGCTTCAGGGGCCGCTCCTCTGGGGCCAACGTCCTGACTTTC.

The chain joins TRBV6-1 to TRBJ2-3, with TRBD1 as a possible D gene (6 bases). This CDR3 comprises 12 residues. CDR1 and CDR2 from the germline V gene are MNHNS and SASEGT. The V and J ends lost 4 bases and 6 bases respectively, with 8 bases between them. CDR3 region: CASSGQGDTQYF. The CDR3 DNA follows: TGTGCCAGCAGTGGTCAGGGGGATACGCAGTATTTT.

The chain links TRBV6-1 to TRBJ1-2; D is uncertain. V dropped 2 bases and J dropped 7 bases, with 20 bases sitting between them. Germline V gene data show CDR1 as MNHNS and CDR2 as SASEGT. This CDR3 is 16 amino acids long. CDR3 loop: CASSEFSDGDPVGYTF. The DNA of the CDR3 is TGTGCCAGCAGTGAATTTAGCGACGGAGATCCAGTTGGCTACACCTTC.

V gene TRBV7-9 combines with J gene TRBJ2-7; D remains unclear. This CDR3 spans 15 amino acids. V gave up 3 bases and J gave up 3 bases, with 15 bases separating them. The V gene's germline CDR1 is SEHNR and CDR2 FQNEAQ (reference sequence). In nucleotides, the CDR3 is TGTGCCAGCAGCTTTGAAGACAAGCCCTACTACGAGCAGTACTTC. Amino acids: CASSFEDKPYYEQYF.

This chain connects TRBV4-2 to TRBJ2-7; 9 nucleotides match TRBD1. Germline-derived CDR1 and CDR2 are LGHNA and YNFKEQ. The CDR3 spans 16 residues. V trimming: 0 bases; J trimming: 6 bases; junction bases outside the gene matches: 9. The CDR3 DNA reads TGTGCCAGCAGCCAAGAAGGAACAGGGGGCTTGTTCGAGCAGTACTTC. Protein: CASSQEGTGGLFEQYF.

The chain links TRBV4-3 to TRBJ1-2; tentative D call: TRBD1 (5 bases). Germline V lookup: CDR1 LGHNA, CDR2 YSLEER. This CDR3 is built from 19 residues. Between the trimmed V and J ends, which lost 0 bases and 4 bases, there was a span of 24 bases. CDR3 loop: CASSQDGGPSGDWGYGYTF. For the CDR3, the DNA is TGCGCCAGCAGCCAAGATGGAGGCCCATCCGGGGACTGGGGCTATGGCTACACCTTC.

The V and J genes are TRBV4-3 and TRBJ2-7, with TRBD1 identical over 9 bases. With V trimmed by 0 bases and J by 1 base, 4 bases remained unmatched. Germline V gives CDR1 LGHNA, CDR2 YSLEER. The CDR3 loop spans 16 amino acids. The CDR3: CASSQDWGQGSYEQYF. The DNA for the CDR3 is TGCGCCAGCAGCCAAGATTGGGGACAGGGATCCTACGAGCAGTACTTC.

The V call is TRBV5-1, the J call TRBJ2-3; 11 positions match TRBD2. The CDR3 length is 16 residues. With V trimmed by 4 bases and J by 1 base, 5 bases remained unmatched. Looked up from germline, CDR1 is SGHRS and CDR2 is YFSETQ. DNA of the CDR3: TGCGCCAGCAGCATAGGGACTAGCGGACGCACAGATACGCAGTATTTT. Amino acid sequence: CASSIGTSGRTDTQYF.

V usage is TRBV10-3 and J usage is TRBJ1-3; 7 bases agree with TRBD1. The CDR3 contains 14 residues. V was pared by 6 bases and J by 3 bases, with 5 bases of the junction left unmatched. Germline assignment: CDR1 ENHRY and CDR2 SYGVKD. CDR3 protein: CAISQDRVGNTIYF. The DNA of the CDR3 is TGTGCCATCAGCCAAGACAGGGTTGGAAACACCATATATTTT.

The chain is built from TRBV15 and TRBJ1-2, with 10 bases fitting TRBD1. CDR1 LNHNV and CDR2 YYDKDF come from the germline V gene (reference sequence). This CDR3 comprises 15 residues. With V trimmed by 3 bases and J by 4 bases, 5 bases remained unmatched. The CDR3 DNA reads TGTGCCACCAGCAGTGGACAGGGGGTTTTCTATGGCTACACCTTC. It yields the protein CATSSGQGVFYGYTF.

The rearrangement links TRBV30 to TRBJ2-2; possible D gene TRBD1, 6 bases. With 2 bases removed from V and 5 bases from J, the gap between germline ends came to 21 bases. The CDR3 consists of 17 residues. The germline V gene encodes CDR1 GTSNPN and CDR2 SVGIG (reference sequence). CDR3 coding DNA: TGTGCCTGGAGTCCTCCCCCCTACAGGGTTGCGACCGGGGAGCTGTTTTTT. Translating gives CAWSPPPYRVATGELFF.

The genes are TRBV7-9 and TRBJ1-2; D uncertain. Germline V gene data show CDR1 as SEHNR and CDR2 as FQNEAQ (reference sequence). Trimming shortened V by 5 bases and J by 8 bases, and 12 bases separated the two germline ends. The CDR3 has 12 amino acids. DNA for the CDR3: TGTGCCAGCAGCGCCCGTCTAGGCGGCTACACCTTC. Its protein product is CASSARLGGYTF. Combining the CDR3 with reference TRBV7-9 and TRBJ1-2 gives the whole variable domain DTGVSQNPRHKITKRGQNVTFRCDPISEHNRLYWYRQTLGQGPEFLTYFQNEAQLEKSRLLSDRFSAERPKGSFSTLEIQRTEQGDSAMYLCASSARLGGYTFGSGTRLTVV.

The chain combines TRBV6-6 with TRBJ1-4, with a tentative D call TRBD1 (6 bases). In germline, CDR1 is MNHNY, CDR2 SVGAGI (reference sequence). The CDR3 has 14 amino acids. V lost 7 bases and J lost 3, with 12 bases in between. Here the CDR3 DNA reads TGTGCCAGCACTAGGGGGGGATCTAATGAAAAACTGTTTTTT. Translating it yields CASTRGGSNEKLFF.

The chain carries TRBV25-1 and TRBJ2-3; a weak D match, TRBD1 (5 bases). This CDR3 is 14 amino acids long. CDR1 is MGHDK, CDR2 SYGVNS, per germline. Trimming took 3 bases from V and 5 from J, leaving 12 bases between them. As DNA, the CDR3 is TGTGCCAGCAGTGAGGCAGGGCCCTTAGATACGCAGTATTTT. This sequence encodes CASSEAGPLDTQYF.

The chain links TRBV6-1 to TRBJ2-5; a weak D match, TRBD1 (6 bases). The closer fit of TRBJ2-7 to the DNA end suggests the J call may be wrong. This CDR3 is 15 amino acids long. Germline values: CDR1 MNHNS, CDR2 SASEGT. Here the CDR3 reads CASSEASGRGYEQYF. As DNA, the CDR3 is TGTGCCAGCAGTGAAGCAAGTGGCAGGGGTTACGAGCAGTACTTC.

V is TRBV2 and J is TRBJ1-2, with TRBD1 matching over 11 bases. V shed 4 bases, J shed 4 bases, and the junction held 5 bases outside the gene matches. This CDR3 has 15 residues. Per germline, CDR1 SNHLY and CDR2 FYNNEI. The CDR3 loop is CASSASGQGGYGYTF. The CDR3 DNA sequence: TGTGCCAGCAGTGCTTCGGGACAGGGGGGCTATGGCTACACCTTC.

The chain combines TRBV10-1 with TRBJ2-1; 7 bases match TRBD2. CDR3 length: 17 amino acids. Germline-derived CDR1 and CDR2 are WNHNN and SYGVQD (reference sequence). V gave up 3 bases and J gave up 6 bases; unmatched junction bases: 14. The CDR3 sequence is CASSETGRLAFGNEQFF. The CDR3 nucleotides read TGCGCCAGCAGTGAAACCGGGAGGCTAGCGTTCGGCAATGAGCAGTTCTTC.

CDR3 nucleotides: TGTGCCAGCAGCTTAGGGACAGCGAACACTGAAGCTTTCTTT. This gives the protein CASSLGTANTEAFF. The chain is built from TRBV7-6 and TRBJ1-1, with D tentatively TRBD1 (6 bases). CDR1 is SGHVS and CDR2 is FNYEAQ in the germline V gene. The CDR3 covers 14 residues. The V and J ends lost 1 base and 1 base respectively, with 7 bases between them. Drawing the rest from reference TRBV7-6 and TRBJ1-1, the complete variable domain is GAGVSQSPRYKVTKRGQDVALRCDPISGHVSLYWYRQALGQGPEFLTYFNYEAQQDKSGLPNDRFSAERPEGSISTLTIQRTEQRDSAMYRCASSLGTANTEAFFGQGTRLTVV.

On this clone: The sample carries other DNA sequences with the same CDR3. The V call is TRBV11-2, the J call TRBJ2-7; D is perhaps TRBD1 (5 bases). The germline V gene encodes CDR1 SGHAT and CDR2 FQNNGV. V was clipped by 2 bases and J by 2 bases, with 13 bases between them. The CDR3 length is 15 residues. As DNA, the CDR3 is TGTGCCAGCAGCTTATCCGGCAGGGCTGCCTACGAGCAGTACTTC. As protein: CASSLSGRAAYEQYF.

V usage is TRBV28 and J usage is TRBJ2-7; weak D call: TRBD2 (5 bases). Germline V gene sequence: CDR1 MDHEN, CDR2 SYDVKM. V was clipped by 5 bases and J by 3 bases, with 11 bases between them. The CDR3 spans 13 residues. CDR3 amino acids: CASSTGVIYEQYF. The CDR3 region has the DNA TGTGCCAGCAGTACCGGGGTGATCTACGAGCAGTACTTC.